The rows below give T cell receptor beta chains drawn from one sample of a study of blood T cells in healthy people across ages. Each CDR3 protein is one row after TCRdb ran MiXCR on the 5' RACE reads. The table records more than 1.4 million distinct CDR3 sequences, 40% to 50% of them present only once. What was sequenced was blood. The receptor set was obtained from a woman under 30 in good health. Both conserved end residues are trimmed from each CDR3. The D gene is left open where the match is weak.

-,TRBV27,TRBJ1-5,ASSLDRSLNQPQH
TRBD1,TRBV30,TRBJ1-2,AWRDRGVYGYT
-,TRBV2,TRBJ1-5,ASSEYSNQPQH
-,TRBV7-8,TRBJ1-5,ASSPAGGGNQPQH
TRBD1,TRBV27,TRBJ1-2,ASSPDRVHTSGYT
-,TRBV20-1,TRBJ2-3,SATGAGLTDTQY
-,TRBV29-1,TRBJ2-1,SGGAGFYNEQF
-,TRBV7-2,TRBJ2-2,ASSLRGRSNTGEPF
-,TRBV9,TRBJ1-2,ASSTRQCGYT
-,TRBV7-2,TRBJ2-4,ASSFTASGENIQY